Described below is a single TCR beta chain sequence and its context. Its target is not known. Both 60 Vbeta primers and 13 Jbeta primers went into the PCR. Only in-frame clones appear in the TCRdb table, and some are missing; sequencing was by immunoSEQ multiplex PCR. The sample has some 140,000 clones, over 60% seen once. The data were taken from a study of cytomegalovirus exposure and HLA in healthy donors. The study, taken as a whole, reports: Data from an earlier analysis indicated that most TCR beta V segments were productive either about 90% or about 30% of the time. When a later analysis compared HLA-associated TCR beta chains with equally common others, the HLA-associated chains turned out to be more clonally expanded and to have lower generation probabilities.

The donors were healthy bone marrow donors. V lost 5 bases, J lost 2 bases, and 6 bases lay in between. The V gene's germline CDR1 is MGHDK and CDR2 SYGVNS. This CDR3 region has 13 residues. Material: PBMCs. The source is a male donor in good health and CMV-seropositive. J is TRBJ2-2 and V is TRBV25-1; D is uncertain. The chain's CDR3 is CASSSQNTGELFF. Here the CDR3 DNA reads TGTGCCAGCAGTTCCCAAAACACCGGGGAGCTGTTTTTT.